One and the same sample provided the 25 T cell receptor beta chains below, sequenced in a study of blood T cell repertoires in COVID-19. Only in-frame clones appear in the TCRdb table, and some are missing; sequencing was by immunoSEQ multiplex PCR. The repertoire holds about 200,000 clones, with 79% as singletons. Sequenced: peripheral blood. These receptors came from a woman in her 40s with COVID-19, enrolled during active disease.

This clone appeared a single time. The chain is built from TRBV10-3 and TRBJ1-6; TRBD1 aligns across 9 bases. The CDR3 is made up of 15 amino acids. CDR1 and CDR2 from the germline V gene are ENHRY and SYGVKD. Unmatched junction bases numbered 8, after V lost 5 bases and J lost 9 bases. As DNA, the CDR3 is TGTGCCATCAGTAGCCGGGACAGGGAAAGTTCACCCCTCCACTTT. Translated, it gives CAISSRDRESSPLHF.

The chain uses TRBV9 and TRBJ1-2, with 12 bases matching TRBD1. The CDR3 extends over 15 amino acids. The germline V gene has CDR1 SGDLS and CDR2 YYNGEE. With 3 bases clipped from V and 7 bases from J, the junction kept 7 bases outside the gene matches. For the CDR3, the DNA is TGTGCCAGCAGCGCATGGGGGACAGGGGGCTTTGGCTACACCTTC. This encodes CASSAWGTGGFGYTF.

The chain combines TRBV13 with TRBJ1-2, with D perhaps matching TRBD1 (5 bases). The CDR3 has 14 amino acids. The germline V and J ends were trimmed by 1 base and 4 bases, with 10 bases remaining between them. Germline V lookup: CDR1 PRHDT, CDR2 FYEKMQ (reference sequence). CDR3 loop: CASSLDRPPYGYTF. In nucleotides, the CDR3 is TGTGCCAGCAGCTTAGACAGGCCCCCCTATGGCTACACCTTC.

The J gene is TRBJ2-7, the V gene TRBV9, with 15 nucleotides matching TRBD2. Trimming took 3 bases from V and 0 from J; bases not matched to a gene: 7. This CDR3 region has 18 residues. Germline V gene sequence: CDR1 SGDLS, CDR2 YYNGEE. In DNA form, the CDR3 reads TGTGCCAGCAGCGCCGTTGAGGGACTAGCGGGAGGCTCCTACGAGCAGTACTTC. It specifies CASSAVEGLAGGSYEQYF.

The V call is TRBV11-2, the J call TRBJ1-5; TRBD1 aligns across 8 bases. The CDR3 is 20 residues long. Unmatched junction bases numbered 16, after V lost 0 bases and J lost 3 bases. Germline V CDR1 and CDR2: SGHAT, FQNNGV. The CDR3 region has the DNA TGTGCCAGCAGCTTAGACTTCCTGTCCCCAGGGGGCCCTTTCAATCAGCCCCAGCATTTT. Translating gives CASSLDFLSPGGPFNQPQHF.

V gene TRBV5-4 combines with J gene TRBJ1-4; D is possibly TRBD1 (5 bases). The CDR3 consists of 14 residues. Between the trimmed V and J ends, which lost 2 bases and 7 bases, there was a span of 12 bases. Germline CDR1 SGHNT, CDR2 YYREEE (reference sequence). The CDR3 here is CASSFSGMGEKLFF. Written as DNA, the CDR3 is TGTGCCAGCAGCTTTTCAGGGATGGGTGAAAAACTGTTTTTT. Variable domain in full (rest from reference TRBV5-4 and TRBJ1-4): ETGVTQSPTHLIKTRGQQVTLRCSSQSGHNTVSWYQQALGQGPQFIFQYYREEENGRGNFPPRFSGLQFPNYSSELNVNALELDDSALYLCASSFSGMGEKLFFGSGTQLSVL.

The rearrangement links TRBV9 to TRBJ2-3; 13 bases line up with TRBD2. This CDR3 contains 17 residues. Trimming removed 3 bases from V and 2 bases from J; junction bases left unmatched: 6. CDR1 and CDR2 from the germline V gene are SGDLS and YYNGEE. Here the CDR3 reads CASSGLAGGPTTDTQYF. The CDR3 nucleotides read TGTGCCAGCAGCGGACTAGCGGGGGGCCCTACCACAGATACGCAGTATTTT.

The V call is TRBV20-1, the J call TRBJ1-4; D call uncertain. From germline, CDR1 is DFQATT and CDR2 SNEGSKA (reference sequence). This CDR3 comprises 11 residues. CDR3 nucleotides: TGCACAGCGGTTCGGGATGAAAAACTGTTTTTT. This codes for CTAVRDEKLFF.

The chain links TRBV4-1 to TRBJ1-2; tentatively, D is TRBD1 (6 bases). In germline, CDR1 is MGHRA, CDR2 YSYEKL. V lost 0 bases and J 4 bases, leaving 15 bases between the germline ends. This CDR3 is built from 16 residues. The CDR3 DNA reads as TGCGCCAGCAGCCAAGATAATTTTGGACAGTTCTATGGCTACACCTTC. Protein product: CASSQDNFGQFYGYTF.

The chain joins TRBV20-1 to TRBJ2-3; 11 bases are a match to TRBD1. Germline loops: CDR1 DFQATT, CDR2 SNEGSKA (reference sequence). There are 17 residues in the CDR3. V shed 3 bases, J shed 6 bases, and the junction held 14 bases outside the gene matches. CDR3 in DNA: TGCAGTGCTAGTTTTTATAGGGGACAGGGGGGATCGGATACGCAGTATTTT. It yields the protein CSASFYRGQGGSDTQYF.

The chain recombines TRBV5-1 with TRBJ2-3; 7 bases map to TRBD2. V trimming: 2 bases; J trimming: 2 bases; junction bases outside the gene matches: 5. The germline gives CDR1 SGHRS, CDR2 YFSETQ. CDR3 length equals 15 residues. CDR3 sequence (DNA): TGCGCCAGCAGCTTTAGTCTAGCGGTCACAGATACGCAGTATTTT. Its translation is CASSFSLAVTDTQYF. Drawing the rest from reference TRBV5-1 and TRBJ2-3, the complete variable domain is KAGVTQTPRYLIKTRGQQVTLSCSPISGHRSVSWYQQTPGQGLQFLFEYFSETQRNKGNFPGRFSGRQFSNSRSEMNVSTLELGDSALYLCASSFSLAVTDTQYFGPGTRLTVL.

This clone was observed a handful of times. An end of the junction differs from the germline gene, which may be a read error. This rearrangement joins TRBV12-3 or TRBV12-4 to TRBJ2-7; TRBD1 agrees at 7 bases. The CDR3 totals 11 residues. In DNA, the CDR3 is TGTGCCAGCAGTACGACAGGGAAGCTCCAGTTC. Amino acid sequence: CASSTTGKLQF.

This clone was detected a few times. The V gene is TRBV2, the J gene TRBJ1-2; 8 bases map to TRBD1. The CDR3 has 14 amino acids. Germline CDR1 is SNHLY and CDR2 is FYNNEI. J was trimmed by 7 bases and V by 8 bases; bases with no gene match: 12. This CDR3 reads CASGDPDRGSGYTF. The CDR3 region has the DNA TGTGCCAGCGGGGATCCAGACAGGGGAAGTGGCTACACCTTC.

The chain is built from TRBV30 and TRBJ2-2, with a possible D match to TRBD1 (5 bases). The CDR3 totals 13 residues. CDR1 GTSNPN and CDR2 SVGIG come from the germline V gene (reference sequence). Trimming removed 5 bases at V and 4 bases at J, with 11 bases between. The CDR3 loop reads CAWDTGVTGELFF. CDR3 bases: TGTGCCTGGGACACAGGAGTCACCGGGGAGCTGTTTTTT.

The V call is TRBV29-1, the J call TRBJ1-5, with D possibly matching TRBD1 (5 bases). Per germline, CDR1 SQVTM and CDR2 ANQGSEA. This CDR3 has 13 residues. V was clipped by 4 bases and J by 4 bases, with 11 bases between them. The CDR3 DNA is TGCAGCGTTGTTGGGGACTCGAATCAGCCCCAGCATTTT. It yields the protein CSVVGDSNQPQHF.

A note on this clone: The junction and the germline gene differ at one end; a read error may be behind it. The chain joins TRBV10-3 to TRBJ2-7; 14 nucleotides match TRBD2. Per germline, CDR1 ENHRY and CDR2 SYGVKD. This CDR3 is built from 17 residues. The CDR3 sequence: CAISPGTSGRSSSEQYF. CDR3 sequence (DNA): TGTGCCATCAGTCCCGGGACTAGCGGGAGAAGTTCCTCCGAGCAGTACTTC.

This rearrangement joins TRBV12-5 to TRBJ2-2; D is unclear. Germline values: CDR1 LGHNT, CDR2 FRNRAP. CDR3 size: 14 residues. Trimming left V 2 bases short and J 1 base short, with 5 bases between. The CDR3 DNA is TGTGCTAGTGGTTTGTCCGGGAACACCGGGGAGCTGTTTTTT. This gives the protein CASGLSGNTGELFF.

This clone occurred once. The gene calls are TRBV7-2 and TRBJ2-1; D is possibly TRBD2 (6 bases). CDR3 length: 15 amino acids. V lost 8 bases and J 2 bases, leaving 16 bases between the germline ends. The germline CDR1 and CDR2 sequences are SGHTA and FQGNSA. CDR3 sequence: CASRLDRGTYNEQFF. The CDR3 DNA follows: TGTGCCAGCCGATTAGACCGGGGGACCTACAATGAGCAGTTCTTC.

This clone was counted once. J is TRBJ1-4 and V is TRBV28, with 8 bases identical to TRBD1. The CDR3 has 14 amino acids. CDR1 and CDR2 (germline): MDHEN, SYDVKM. The junction had 4 bases not matched to a gene; V was cut back by 2 bases and J by 8 bases. CDR3 amino acids: CASSLGQGYEKLFF. The CDR3 bases are TGTGCCAGCAGTTTAGGACAGGGTTACGAAAAACTGTTTTTT.

In this sample, this clone turned up many times. The junction shows a germline mismatch at one end, possibly a read error. This sequence joins TRBV2 and TRBJ2-5; a possible D gene is TRBD1 (5 bases). CDR3 size: 17 residues. Germline CDR1 and CDR2: SNHLY and FYNNEI. In DNA, the CDR3 is TGTGCCAGCAGGGAAGAAAATTACCGGGCCCTAAGGGGGACCCAGTACTTC. Amino acids: CASREENYRALRGTQYF.

The genes are TRBV5-5 and TRBJ2-5; D remains ambiguous. V was trimmed by 4 bases and J by 2 bases, leaving 15 bases between them. This CDR3 is built from 15 residues. Germline V lookup: CDR1 SGHKS, CDR2 YYEKEE (reference sequence). The CDR3 protein is CASSPVPTTQETQYF. The CDR3 nucleotides read TGTGCCAGCAGCCCTGTCCCCACTACACAAGAGACCCAGTACTTC.

This clone is a singleton in its sample. The chain carries TRBV6-6 and TRBJ2-7; TRBD2 agrees at 7 bases. CDR3 size: 15 residues. From germline, CDR1 is MNHNY and CDR2 SVGAGI (reference sequence). Trimming cost V 2 bases and J 6 bases; bases outside gene matches: 10. The CDR3 nucleotides are TGTGCCAGCAGTTACGCGACGGGGGGAGTCGGCGAGCAGTACTTC. Residues: CASSYATGGVGEQYF.

This chain connects TRBV18 to TRBJ1-1, with D unclear. Trimming removed 0 bases from V and 5 bases from J, with 19 bases in between. From germline, CDR1 is KGHSH and CDR2 LQKENI. The CDR3 has 17 residues. This CDR3 reads CASSPPFLGGRETEAFF. CDR3 nucleotide sequence: TGTGCCAGCTCACCACCGTTTTTGGGAGGGAGGGAAACTGAAGCTTTCTTT. The full variable domain, in which reference TRBV18 and TRBJ1-1 provide the parts outside the CDR3, is NAGVMQNPRHLVRRRGQEARLRCSPMKGHSHVYWYRQLPEEGLKFMVYLQKENIIDESGMPKERFSAEFPKEGPSILRIQQVVRGDSAAYFCASSPPFLGGRETEAFFGQGTRLTVV.

The rearrangement uses TRBV30 and TRBJ1-4; possibly TRBD1 for D (6 bases). Germline CDR1 GTSNPN, CDR2 SVGIG (reference sequence). This CDR3 spans 14 amino acids. Trimming left V 3 bases short and J 8 bases short, with 16 bases between. CDR3 nucleotides: TGTGCCTGGAGGATGACAGGCGCTTGGGAAAAACTGTTTTTT. Its protein product is CAWRMTGAWEKLFF.

This chain joins TRBV7-2 and TRBJ2-1; 9 bases line up with TRBD2. Germline loops: CDR1 SGHTA, CDR2 FQGNSA. Losses at the gene ends were 8 bases for V and 0 bases for J; bases not matched to a gene: 8. The CDR3 runs to 16 residues. Here the CDR3 reads CASSRAGGTSYNEQFF. CDR3 DNA: TGTGCCAGCTCACGGGCGGGAGGGACCTCCTACAATGAGCAGTTCTTC.